The 10 T cell receptor beta chains below all came from one sample that was sequenced in a study of lymphopenia after photon versus proton radiotherapy. The assay was immunoSEQ multiplex PCR, and TCRdb's table has in-frame clones only and misses some. The table includes some 20,000 clones, around 89% detected once. The sequences come from peripheral blood, collected from a patient treated with proton-based radiotherapy. The receptor source for this set is a man aged 80 or over with esophageal cancer.

The J gene is TRBJ2-1, the V gene TRBV4-3; TRBD2 is a possible D gene (5 bases). Looked up from germline, CDR1 is LGHNA and CDR2 is YSLEER. V was shortened by 7 bases and J by 0 bases, with 13 bases between the two germline ends. This CDR3 comprises 15 residues. The DNA of the CDR3 is TGCGCCAGCACTCGAGATCGGGGCTCCTACAATGAGCAGTTCTTC. Translation gives CASTRDRGSYNEQFF.

The rearrangement links TRBV18 to TRBJ2-1, with TRBD2 identical over 12 bases. This CDR3 region has 16 residues. J lost 5 bases, V lost 2 bases, and 4 bases had no gene match. Germline CDR1 and CDR2: KGHSH and LQKENI. The CDR3 coding sequence is TGTGCCAGCTCACCATCTAGCGGGAGGGTAGACAATGAGCAGTTCTTC. Translation: CASSPSSGRVDNEQFF.

The gene calls are TRBV9 and TRBJ2-1; perhaps TRBD1 as D (5 bases). The CDR3 is made up of 17 amino acids. Trimming stripped 0 bases from V and 4 bases from J, with 17 bases between. The germline gives CDR1 SGDLS, CDR2 YYNGEE. CDR3 loop: CASSVALGQTYYNEQFF. In DNA form, the CDR3 reads TGTGCCAGCAGCGTAGCCCTCGGACAAACTTATTACAATGAGCAGTTCTTC.

This chain links TRBV9 with TRBJ2-7, with no clear D. V lost 0 bases and J lost 1, with 11 bases in between. Per the germline V gene, CDR1 is SGDLS and CDR2 is YYNGEE. This CDR3 is 15 amino acids long. The CDR3: CASSVGASTSYEQYF. CDR3 sequence (DNA): TGTGCCAGCAGCGTAGGCGCATCTACTTCCTACGAGCAGTACTTC.

The chain joins TRBV18 to TRBJ2-4; D unclear. Germline CDR1 is KGHSH and CDR2 is LQKENI. This CDR3 comprises 14 residues. Trimming removed 4 bases from V and 2 bases from J, with 9 bases in between. CDR3 in DNA: TGTGCCAGCTCACTCCTAGAACCCAAAAACATTCAGTACTTC. Its protein is CASSLLEPKNIQYF.

This clone was recorded once. The CDR3, as DNA: TGTGCCAGCAGTTACTCGGGTCGCGCAGGGAAAGAGACCCAGTACTTC. Translating it yields CASSYSGRAGKETQYF. The rearrangement links TRBV6-5 to TRBJ2-5, with D maybe TRBD1 (5 bases). There are 16 residues in the CDR3. V lost 0 bases, J lost 3 bases, and 14 bases lay in between. CDR1 is MNHEY and CDR2 is SVGAGI in the germline V gene.

The chain is built from TRBV7-2 and TRBJ1-2; 12 bases agree with TRBD1. Trimming removed 6 bases from V and 3 bases from J; junction bases left unmatched: 2. The CDR3 runs 14 residues. Germline CDR1 reads SGHTA; CDR2 reads FQGNSA. In DNA form, the CDR3 reads TGTGCCAGCAGGCGGGACAGGGGGCACTATGGCTACACCTTC. Amino acid sequence: CASRRDRGHYGYTF.

This clone was seen more than once but under ten times. This chain connects TRBV7-2 to TRBJ2-5; D is unresolved. Trimming took off 1 base at V and 0 bases at J, with 6 bases between the two ends. Germline V gene lookup returns CDR1 SGHTA and CDR2 FQGNSA. The CDR3 runs 14 residues. CDR3 sequence: CASSLGIHQETQYF. The CDR3 DNA follows: TGTGCCAGCAGCTTAGGGATCCACCAAGAGACCCAGTACTTC.

The chain carries TRBV10-3 and TRBJ2-7, with a possible D match to TRBD2 (5 bases). The length of the CDR3 is 13 residues. Germline assignment: CDR1 ENHRY and CDR2 SYGVKD. Trimming cost V 7 bases and J 0 bases, with 10 bases left between them. This chain's CDR3 is CAIKGGRSYEQYF. CDR3 coding DNA: TGTGCCATCAAAGGAGGCCGCTCCTACGAGCAGTACTTC.

This clone came up once. This sequence joins TRBV5-1 and TRBJ1-4; weak D call: TRBD1 (5 bases). Trimming cost V 4 bases and J 4 bases, with 11 bases left between them. CDR1 is SGHRS, CDR2 YFSETQ, per germline. This CDR3 has 14 amino acids. The CDR3 DNA is TGCGCCAGCAGCGAGGGACGGGGTAATGAAAAACTGTTTTTT. This gives the protein CASSEGRGNEKLFF.